This T cell receptor beta chain comes out of a study of blood T cell repertoires in COVID-19. Study-level background: Collection of acute and convalescent COVID-19 samples took place in the United States, Italy and Spain. PBMCs, B-cell-depleted T cells, or T cells were the source of the cDNA or gDNA that made up the material.

This clone was recorded a few times. Assay used: immunoSEQ multiplex PCR; TCRdb lists only in-frame clones, some missing. Of over 15,000 clones listed, roughly 85% are singletons. The V gene's germline CDR1 is MNHEY and CDR2 SVGEGT. This CDR3 comprises 11 residues. V was cut by 6 bases and J by 7 bases, with 9 bases left in between. The TCR originated in a man aged 80 or over with acute or convalescent COVID-19. Sequenced input: peripheral blood. The V and J genes are TRBV6-2 or TRBV6-3 and TRBJ1-1; D perhaps matches TRBD1 (5 bases). The CDR3 region has the DNA TGTGCCAGCAGCCCGGGGCTTGAAGCTTTCTTT. This sequence encodes CASSPGLEAFF.